The present TCR beta chain was sequenced within a study of Graves' ophthalmopathy and Graves' hyperthyroidism. Amplification of TCR beta CDR3 regions used RNA transcripts. An opening RT-PCR round employed HTBI primers and preceded a second-round multiplex PCR. Each CDR3 protein is one row after TCRdb ran MiXCR on the multiplex PCR reads. The sample shows 400,000 or so distinct CDR3 sequences, roughly a sixth of them seen only once. Diagnostic conclusions were grounded in clinical symptoms, serum thyroxine, TRAb, thyroid ultrasound and orbital computed tomography. PBMCs stemmed from more than 9.5 ml of fresh peripheral blood. This clonotype was recorded once. The sequenced sample consisted of peripheral blood. The origin of this receptor is an adult woman with stable Graves' hyperthyroidism.

The CDR3 nucleotides read TGTGCCAGCAGCTTAGGGGGCCCGGAAAAAGGCTACACCTTC. Translating gives CASSLGGPEKGYTF. The chain uses TRBV7-3 and TRBJ1-2; maybe TRBD1 (6 bases). Trimming removed 2 bases at V and 8 bases at J, with 15 bases between. Per germline, CDR1 SGHTA and CDR2 FQGTGA. The CDR3 loop spans 14 amino acids.